This T cell receptor beta chain was identified during a study of cytotoxic CD8 clonotypes in ibrutinib-treated CLL. Study background: Samples had a mean of roughly 260,000 productive templates and almost 95,000 productive rearrangements.

Study results and limitations: Public clonotypes were uncommon and contracted or stayed stable on treatment. Rising at ibrutinib response, clonality subsequently fell back toward baseline at progression.

A note on this clone: Its antigen is not known.

The length of the CDR3 is 14 residues. V was pared by 5 bases and J by 1 base, with 8 bases between. CDR1 and CDR2 (germline): MNHEY, SMNVEV (reference sequence). Target depth was 1 in 200,000 to 1 in 1 million T cells, about 10x per clonotype. The protocol was immunoSEQ multiplex PCR, while the TCRdb copy is restricted to in-frame clones and leaves out a portion. The sample comprises 150,000 to 200,000 clones, roughly 90% of which are singletons, and 3% to 3.5% rests with the top ten. The clonotype originates from a human donor with chronic lymphocytic leukemia. Source: PBMCs, taken at disease progression, from a patient treated with ibrutinib. This rearrangement joins TRBV27 to TRBJ2-2; D is ambiguous. CDR3 in amino acids: CASSPGQNTGELFF. For the CDR3, the DNA is TGTGCCAGCAGTCCGGGTCAGAACACCGGGGAGCTGTTTTTT.